This T cell receptor beta chain was recovered during a study of T cells in Graves' hyperthyroidism and ophthalmopathy. Points from the study as a whole: Most thyroid clonotypes expanded above 0.001 appeared in blood too. A median 6.5 months before onset, the model predicted ophthalmopathy.

This clonotype was picked up a small number of times. Its antigen is unknown. V was clipped by 3 bases and J by 1 base; unmatched bases: 7. The CDR3 covers 18 residues. Germline V lookup: CDR1 SGHTA, CDR2 FQGNSA. When ophthalmopathy did not progress within 18 months, Graves' hyperthyroidism was considered stable. Fresh peripheral blood, approximately 10 ml, yielded the PBMCs. Researchers amplified the TCR beta CDR3 regions from RNA transcripts. The TCR CDR3 was amplified in a first-round RT-PCR using the HTBI primer set. TCRdb analysed the multiplex PCR reads with MiXCR anew, one entry per CDR3 protein. The sample lists 400,000 to 550,000 distinct CDR3 sequences, under 15% seen once, with about a sixth in the top ten.

The gene calls are TRBV7-2 and TRBJ2-2, with TRBD2 matching 11 bases. The sequenced material came from blood. This TCR came from a woman between 18 and 30 years old with Graves' hyperthyroidism. The CDR3 region has the DNA TGTGCCAGCAGCTTTGACCCGGGACTAGCGGAGAACACCGGGGAGCTGTTTTTT. Encoded protein: CASSFDPGLAENTGELFF.